The 10 T cell receptor beta chains in this list originate from one sample, sequenced in a study of shared clonotypes between healthy human individuals. The table came from immunoSEQ multiplex PCR; TCRdb's copy has only in-frame clones and leaves some out. The repertoire includes around 2.1 million clones, 85% to 95% of them detected once, and around 1.7% sits in the top ten. Naive CD8 cells lacked CD45RO and underwent positive selection for CCR7, leaving out terminally differentiated effector memory CD45RA+ cells. The sequenced material came from naive CD8+ T cells from PBMCs. The source is a man between 18 and 35 years old in good health. Some clones in this sample may be carry-over from other donors' samples.

This clone was seen only once. The V gene is TRBV7-2, the J gene TRBJ2-1; D may be TRBD2 (6 bases). Germline CDR1 is SGHTA and CDR2 is FQGNSA. The CDR3 sequence is 15 residues long. V was pared by 2 bases and J by 5 bases, with 13 bases between. Written as DNA, the CDR3 is TGTGCCAGCAGCTTACCATCGCGGGGTAACAATGAGCAGTTCTTC. This gives the protein CASSLPSRGNNEQFF.

The chain combines TRBV9 with TRBJ1-1; D may be TRBD1 (5 bases). This CDR3 comprises 14 residues. V was pared by 3 bases and J by 11 bases, with 20 bases between. The germline V gene has CDR1 SGDLS and CDR2 YYNGEE. Written as DNA, the CDR3 is TGTGCCAGCAGCGCCCACGGGACCCCCCCATCGGCTTTCTTT. This encodes CASSAHGTPPSAFF.

The chain links TRBV6-6 to TRBJ1-4; D unresolved. Germline V CDR1 and CDR2: MNHNY, SVGAGI (reference sequence). The CDR3 has 13 residues. Trimming stripped 0 bases from V and 7 bases from J, with 6 bases between. The CDR3 DNA sequence: TGTGCCAGCAGTTACTCAATACTTGAAAAACTGTTTTTT. Its protein is CASSYSILEKLFF.

CDR3 loop: CASSFSTRDSSYEQYF. The CDR3 DNA reads TGTGCCAGCAGCTTTAGCACTCGCGATAGCTCCTACGAGCAGTACTTC. The rearrangement joins TRBV7-9 to TRBJ2-7; D gene ambiguous. Germline loops: CDR1 SEHNR, CDR2 FQNEAQ (reference sequence). V lost 3 bases, J lost 0 bases, and 15 bases lay in between. The CDR3 totals 16 residues.

The chain has TRBV6-5 and TRBJ2-7; D may be TRBD2 (5 bases). Between the trimmed V and J ends, which lost 6 bases and 6 bases, there was a span of 15 bases. Germline lookup yields CDR1 MNHEY and CDR2 SVGAGI. The CDR3 runs to 13 residues. CDR3 bases: TGTGCCAGCAGGGACTTCCCTACGAGCGAGCAGTACTTC. Protein: CASRDFPTSEQYF.

The rearrangement joins TRBV28 to TRBJ1-5; 10 nucleotides agree with TRBD1. V was clipped by 5 bases and J by 4 bases; unmatched bases: 14. The CDR3 loop spans 18 amino acids. Per the germline V gene, CDR1 is MDHEN and CDR2 is SYDVKM. The CDR3 loop is CASSPPPGQGLGNQPQHF. CDR3 sequence (DNA): TGTGCCAGCAGTCCCCCCCCGGGACAGGGGCTGGGAAATCAGCCCCAGCATTTT.

This chain connects TRBV6-5 to TRBJ1-5; D remains unclear. Germline CDR1 reads MNHEY; CDR2 reads SVGAGI. V gave up 6 bases and J gave up 1 base, with 10 bases separating them. The CDR3 loop spans 14 amino acids. The CDR3 region has the DNA TGTGCCAGCAGAAGCCTTCAGAGCAATCAGCCCCAGCATTTT. Amino acids: CASRSLQSNQPQHF.

The chain employs TRBV15 and TRBJ1-1; TRBD1 matches at 7 bases. This CDR3 spans 15 amino acids. Germline lookup yields CDR1 LNHNV and CDR2 YYDKDF (reference sequence). The V gene end was trimmed by 2 bases and the J gene end by 4 bases; junction bases not matched to a gene: 7. CDR3 protein: CATSRNRGIGTEAFF. The CDR3 nucleotides read TGTGCCACCAGCAGAAACAGGGGAATAGGCACTGAAGCTTTCTTT.

The chain is built from TRBV7-3 and TRBJ2-1; D gene uncertain. This CDR3 comprises 12 residues. Germline V gene lookup returns CDR1 SGHTA and CDR2 FQGTGA. The V end was cut by 5 bases, the J end by 9 bases, with 11 bases between. CDR3 bases: TGTGCCAGCAGCCCATACTCAGGTGAGCAGTTCTTC. It codes for CASSPYSGEQFF.

This chain joins TRBV30 and TRBJ2-3; tentatively, D is TRBD2 (6 bases). Trimming took 2 bases from V and 2 from J, leaving 11 bases between them. The CDR3 totals 14 residues. The germline V gene encodes CDR1 GTSNPN and CDR2 SVGIG (reference sequence). CDR3 in DNA: TGTGCCTGGAGTTCGACTAGACCCACAGATACGCAGTATTTT. Amino acids: CAWSSTRPTDTQYF. Supplemented by reference TRBV30 and TRBJ2-3, the full variable domain reads SQTIHQWPATLVQPVGSPLSLECTVEGTSNPNLYWYRQAAGRGLQLLFYSVGIGQISSEVPQNLSASRPQDRQFILSSKKLLLSDSGFYLCAWSSTRPTDTQYFGPGTRLTVL.